A single sample gave rise to the 15 T cell receptor beta chains below, sequenced in a study of T-cell memory formation after mild COVID-19. TCRdb processed the 5' RACE reads anew with MiXCR; each CDR3 protein has one entry. Altogether hundreds of thousands of distinct CDR3 sequences are present, roughly 18% being singletons, with the ten largest covering approximately 12%. Material: PBMCs or a T cell subset sorted from them (not recorded which). All receptors derive from an adult woman who had mild COVID-19 (a few samples of this study predate the infection). Cell type and time point are not known.

This clonotype was seen only a few times. The chain combines TRBV29-1 with TRBJ2-2; 8 bases map to TRBD2. Germline CDR1 reads SQVTM; CDR2 reads ANQGSEA. This CDR3 has 16 residues. Trimming at V came to 7 bases and at J to 6 bases, leaving 16 bases not matched to a gene. Here the CDR3 DNA reads TGCAGCGCCCTTTTTAGCGGGACTAGTTGGGCCGGGGAGCTGTTTTTT. Translating it yields CSALFSGTSWAGELFF.

Only a few counts were recorded for this clonotype. This chain joins TRBV30 and TRBJ1-1; D gene ambiguous. Germline V lookup: CDR1 GTSNPN, CDR2 SVGIG (reference sequence). This CDR3 contains 13 residues. Trimming removed 4 bases at V and 5 bases at J, with 14 bases between. The CDR3 nucleotides read TGTGCCTGGATGGACCCTCCAGTGACTGAAGCTTTCTTT. Its translation: CAWMDPPVTEAFF.

This clonotype was seen a few times. J is TRBJ2-5 and V is TRBV7-3; TRBD1 agrees at 7 bases. Germline-derived CDR1 and CDR2 are SGHTA and FQGTGA. The CDR3 totals 13 residues. V was clipped by 4 bases and J by 2 bases; unmatched bases: 1. The chain's CDR3 is CASSSRGQETQYF. Here the CDR3 DNA reads TGTGCCAGCAGCTCCAGGGGGCAAGAGACCCAGTACTTC. The full variable domain, its missing parts supplied by reference TRBV7-3 and TRBJ2-5, is GAGVSQTPSNKVTEKGKYVELRCDPISGHTALYWYRQSLGQGPEFLIYFQGTGAADDSGLPNDRFFAVRPEGSVSTLKIQRTERGDSAVYLCASSSRGQETQYFGPGTRLLVL.

This clonotype turned up a few times. V usage is TRBV5-8 and J usage is TRBJ1-1, with TRBD1 matching 7 bases. Trimming took 5 bases from V and 1 from J; bases not matched to a gene: 5. Germline CDR1 and CDR2: SGHTS and YDEGEE. This CDR3 has 14 amino acids. For the CDR3, the DNA is TGTGCCAGCAGTCGTACAGGGGCGAACACTGAAGCTTTCTTT. Amino acid sequence: CASSRTGANTEAFF.

This clonotype appeared many times. At one boundary the junction diverges from the germline segment, which might be a read error. The chain couples TRBV7-2 to TRBJ2-1, with D tentatively TRBD2 (6 bases). The CDR3 is 13 residues long. CDR1 and CDR2 from the germline V gene are SGHTA and FQGNSA. This CDR3 is CASSLGRGAEHFF. In DNA form, the CDR3 reads TGTGCCAGCAGCTTAGGCCGCGGGGCCGAGCATTTCTTC.

The rearrangement uses TRBV19 and TRBJ1-3; 8 bases map to TRBD1. The CDR3 runs 15 residues. The V segment lost 8 bases and the J segment 1 base; nucleotides outside the gene matches: 7. CDR1 is LNHDA and CDR2 is SQIVND in the germline V gene (reference sequence). The CDR3 here is CASETGDHSGNTIYF. The CDR3 DNA is TGTGCCAGTGAGACAGGGGATCATTCTGGAAACACCATATATTTT.

This clonotype has more than one count but fewer than ten. The chain has TRBV6-6 and TRBJ1-2; 9 bases are shared with TRBD1. Germline CDR1 is MNHNY and CDR2 is SVGAGI (reference sequence). The CDR3 contains 20 residues. The trim removed 3 bases at V and 0 bases at J, leaving 17 bases unmatched. The CDR3 region is CASSYGFITTQGATNYGYTF. CDR3 nucleotides: TGTGCCAGCAGTTATGGCTTTATAACGACACAGGGGGCGACTAACTATGGCTACACCTTC.

The V gene is TRBV7-8, the J gene TRBJ2-1; 8 bases fit TRBD1. This CDR3 has 14 amino acids. After removal of 6 bases from V and 7 bases from J, the junction contained 8 bases not matched to a gene. Germline V gene sequence: CDR1 SGHVS, CDR2 FQNEAQ. CDR3 residues: CASRNPRTGNEQFF. The CDR3 DNA is TGTGCCAGCAGAAATCCCCGGACAGGGAATGAGCAGTTCTTC.

This clonotype was observed a handful of times. This chain links TRBV10-3 with TRBJ2-7; 13 nucleotides agree with TRBD2. The ends lost 5 bases at V and 5 bases at J; junction bases unmatched: 6. This CDR3 spans 15 amino acids. Germline values: CDR1 ENHRY, CDR2 SYGVKD. The CDR3 bases are TGTGCCATCAGTTTGACTAGCGGGGGGTCCGACGAGCAGTACTTC. This encodes CAISLTSGGSDEQYF.

The chain uses TRBV6-5 and TRBJ2-3; 9 bases agree with TRBD2. The CDR3 runs to 15 residues. With 0 bases clipped from V and 6 bases from J, the junction kept 4 bases outside the gene matches. Germline values: CDR1 MNHEY, CDR2 SVGAGI. This CDR3 reads CASSYSTAGGDTQYF. As DNA, the CDR3 is TGTGCCAGCAGTTACTCGACTGCGGGAGGGGATACGCAGTATTTT.

This clonotype came up a few times. The rearrangement uses TRBV7-9 and TRBJ2-5; D may correspond to TRBD1 or TRBD2 (5 bases each). From germline, CDR1 is SEHNR and CDR2 FQNEAQ (reference sequence). This CDR3 comprises 14 residues. Deletions cut 4 bases from V and 5 bases from J, with 14 bases between. The CDR3 loop is CASSYRGAGETQYF. The CDR3 DNA sequence: TGTGCCAGCAGCTATAGAGGGGCCGGGGAGACCCAGTACTTC. The whole variable domain, remainder taken from reference TRBV7-9 and TRBJ2-5, is DTGVSQNPRHKITKRGQNVTFRCDPISEHNRLYWYRQTLGQGPEFLTYFQNEAQLEKSRLLSDRFSAERPKGSFSTLEIQRTEQGDSAMYLCASSYRGAGETQYFGPGTRLLVL.

In this sample, this clonotype turned up a few times. V is TRBV5-6 and J is TRBJ2-7; D remains unclear. The CDR3 contains 14 residues. In germline, CDR1 is SGHDT, CDR2 YYEEEE. V lost 4 bases to trimming and J lost 9 bases, with 20 bases between them. CDR3 DNA: TGTGCCAGCAGCCCCGATGGCATTTACGACGGGCAGTACTTC. Residues: CASSPDGIYDGQYF.

The chain joins TRBV12-3 or TRBV12-4 to TRBJ2-7; 14 bases map to TRBD2. This CDR3 is 17 amino acids long. The V segment lost 5 bases and the J segment 2 bases; nucleotides outside the gene matches: 8. CDR3 DNA sequence: TGTGCCAGCAGTACCGGACTAGCGGGAGGTTCAACCTACGAGCAGTACTTC. The encoded protein is CASSTGLAGGSTYEQYF.

This chain connects TRBV5-1 to TRBJ2-2; D ambiguous. Trimming shortened V by 4 bases and J by 7 bases, and 8 bases separated the two germline ends. The length of the CDR3 is 12 residues. Germline CDR1 and CDR2: SGHRS and YFSETQ. CDR3 protein: CASSRELGELFF. Written as DNA, the CDR3 is TGCGCCAGCAGCAGGGAACTCGGGGAGCTGTTTTTT.

The chain joins TRBV12-3 or TRBV12-4 to TRBJ2-5; weak D call: TRBD2 (5 bases). V lost 5 bases, J lost 5 bases, and 12 bases lay in between. CDR3 size: 13 residues. The CDR3 sequence is CASSREPGETQYF. The CDR3 nucleotides read TGTGCCAGCAGTCGCGAACCGGGGGAGACCCAGTACTTC.